This T cell receptor beta chain was identified during a study of CD8 T cells in ankylosing spondylitis listed by TCRdb under 2017. Context from the whole study: T cell receptor beta repertoires were profiled in healthy donors and ankylosing spondylitis patients so that disease-linked TCR variants could be found. The whole study cohort included 108 healthy donors and 25 ankylosing spondylitis patients. Peripheral blood was sampled, and synovial fluid was additionally collected from ankylosing spondylitis patients.

General findings and caveats noted by the study authors: A TCR beta motif made up of several highly homologous amino acid variants appeared to be characteristic of blood from ankylosing spondylitis patients. Some of the motif variants had been reported before in the synovial fluid and blood of reactive arthritis patients, a finding that suggests common disease-initiation mechanisms. According to the report, matched synovial fluid samples from ankylosing spondylitis patients were significantly enriched for the disease-linked clones. The disease-linked clones had a CD8+ phenotype and were found at relatively low frequencies in peripheral blood.

Sequencing was performed on an Illumina HiSeq 2500. TCR beta libraries were prepared by quantitative 5'-RACE with molecular barcodes. The paper's processing steps were these. A new computational method, built on a probabilistic model of VDJ rearrangement, was used to identify disease-linked TCR variants. Through fastp at Q25 and MiXCR, TCRdb rebuilt clones from the public reads, retaining in-frame beta chains. A single entry per CDR3 protein holds the most common genes and DNA from its merged rows. TCRdb, not the original authors, processed these V and J calls. This sample has 36,000 or so distinct CDR3 sequences in its table, and 6% of those were observed once. Jointly, the top ten make up approximately 12% of the sample. This clonotype was counted many times. What antigen it recognizes has not been identified. Qualities for individual bases were not recorded, and no much larger clone is one base off.

V is trimmed back by 4 bases and J by 3 bases, and the junction contains 13 bases that no gene match accounts for. CDR1 and CDR2 (SGHAT, FQDESV) derive from the germline V gene (reference sequence). Reading from cysteine to phenylalanine, the CDR3 counts 19 amino acids. CDR3 DNA is the only sequence kept; it has 57 bases, read in frame from the first base. The chain employs TRBV11-1 and TRBJ2-1, with 12 bases aligning to TRBD2. The TCR originated in a male donor with ankylosing spondylitis or in good health (not recorded which). Sequencing was done on a sample of blood, either unsorted or a sorted T cell fraction (not recorded which). The DNA is TGTGCCAGCAGCTCATTGCTCCGGACTAGCGGGGATATCTACAATGAGCAGTTCTTC. This gives the protein CASSSLLRTSGDIYNEQFF.